Below are 32 T cell receptor beta chains sequenced from a single sample in a study of T-cell reconstitution after alpha-beta-depleted transplantation in children. Unique molecular identifiers were used to barcode this TCRbeta library. Each CDR3 protein gets one entry after TCRdb re-called the PCR reads with MiXCR. The sample shows about 230,000 distinct CDR3 sequences, approximately 9.5% of them seen only once. The source material was PBMCs from the stem cell graft donor, sampled from the stem cell graft. Receptors were obtained from a human donor who donated a stem cell graft to a child with acute lymphoblastic leukemia.

This clonotype was recorded at least ten times. This chain connects TRBV29-1 to TRBJ2-2; D call uncertain. This CDR3 is 13 amino acids long. V lost 0 bases and J 0 bases, leaving 2 bases between the germline ends. The V gene's germline CDR1 is SQVTM and CDR2 ANQGSEA. Here the CDR3 DNA reads TGCAGCGTTGAAGACTCGAACACCGGGGAGCTGTTTTTT. Its protein product is CSVEDSNTGELFF.

This clonotype was detected once. CDR3 region: CASSFFNTGELFF. The CDR3, as DNA: TGTGCCAGCAGCTTTTTTAACACCGGGGAGCTGTTTTTT. The V gene is TRBV5-4, the J gene TRBJ2-2, with unresolved D. This CDR3 contains 13 residues. CDR1 is SGHNT and CDR2 is YYREEE in the germline V gene (reference sequence). The V end was cut by 2 bases, the J end by 2 bases, with 4 bases between.

This clonotype was counted a few times. This rearrangement joins TRBV7-9 to TRBJ2-3; D ambiguous. The germline V and J ends were trimmed by 5 bases and 5 bases, with 17 bases remaining between them. Germline lookup yields CDR1 SEHNR and CDR2 FQNEAQ (reference sequence). The CDR3 is made up of 15 amino acids. CDR3 in DNA: TGTGCCAGCAGCCCACGTGGATGGCAGCTAGATACGCAGTATTTT. Translation: CASSPRGWQLDTQYF. The variable domain in full, completed from reference TRBV7-9 and TRBJ2-3, reads DTGVSQNPRHKITKRGQNVTFRCDPISEHNRLYWYRQTLGQGPEFLTYFQNEAQLEKSRLLSDRFSAERPKGSFSTLEIQRTEQGDSAMYLCASSPRGWQLDTQYFGPGTRLTVL.

This clonotype has a count of ten or more. The genes are TRBV4-1 and TRBJ2-7, with D uncertain. The CDR3 length is 15 residues. V lost 4 bases to trimming and J lost 3 bases, with 16 bases between them. The V gene's germline CDR1 is MGHRA and CDR2 YSYEKL. CDR3 protein: CASSPAIGGGYEQYF. The DNA of the CDR3 is TGCGCCAGCAGCCCCGCTATAGGCGGCGGCTACGAGCAGTACTTC.

The sample holds a few counts of this clonotype. This CDR3 is CASSEEELRGQPQHF. The CDR3 DNA is TGTGCCAGCAGTGAAGAGGAGCTTAGGGGGCAGCCCCAGCATTTT. V and J are TRBV2 and TRBJ1-5; D perhaps matches TRBD1 (6 bases). Germline values: CDR1 SNHLY, CDR2 FYNNEI. V was trimmed by 1 base and J by 7 bases, leaving 14 bases between them. The CDR3 sequence is 15 residues long.

Here the CDR3 DNA reads TGTGCCAGCAGTAGCGGGACCTACACTGAAGCTTTCTTT. As protein: CASSSGTYTEAFF. The chain recombines TRBV9 with TRBJ1-1, with a tentative D call TRBD1 (5 bases). Germline CDR1 is SGDLS and CDR2 is YYNGEE. This CDR3 is built from 13 residues. The germline V and J ends were trimmed by 5 bases and 3 bases, with 11 bases remaining between them.

This clonotype was seen only a few times. The V call is TRBV5-1, the J call TRBJ2-5; D not resolved. Germline V gene sequence: CDR1 SGHRS, CDR2 YFSETQ. The CDR3 totals 15 residues. V was shortened by 4 bases and J by 1 base, with 14 bases between the two germline ends. The CDR3 DNA follows: TGCGCCAGCAGCACTTCTGGGATGATCCAAGAGACCCAGTACTTC. This translates into CASSTSGMIQETQYF.

This clonotype was seen many times. The chain uses TRBV4-3 and TRBJ1-2, with D unclear. V lost 1 base and J 4 bases, leaving 16 bases between the germline ends. The length of the CDR3 is 16 residues. The germline V gene has CDR1 LGHNA and CDR2 YSLEER. The CDR3 DNA follows: TGCGCCAGCAGCCAAGGACCAGTCGCATGGTCCTATGGCTACACCTTC. Protein: CASSQGPVAWSYGYTF.

This clonotype was counted a few times. The chain joins TRBV4-2 to TRBJ1-2; maybe TRBD1 (5 bases). Germline V CDR1 and CDR2: LGHNA, YNFKEQ. Trimming took off 0 bases at V and 4 bases at J, with 9 bases between the two ends. CDR3 length equals 14 residues. The chain's CDR3 is CASSQDLGAYGYTF. As DNA, the CDR3 is TGTGCCAGCAGCCAAGATCTCGGGGCCTATGGCTACACCTTC.

The chain links TRBV5-6 to TRBJ2-7; TRBD1 matches at 11 bases. CDR1 is SGHDT and CDR2 is YYEEEE in the germline V gene. This CDR3 is built from 14 residues. Losses at the gene ends were 9 bases for V and 3 bases for J; bases not matched to a gene: 8. The CDR3 sequence: CAMGPGTGGYEQYF. The CDR3 nucleotides are TGTGCCATGGGCCCCGGGACAGGGGGCTACGAGCAGTACTTC.

The rearrangement links TRBV7-9 to TRBJ2-3, with no clear D. Per the germline V gene, CDR1 is SEHNR and CDR2 is FQNEAQ (reference sequence). V lost 2 bases, J lost 2 bases, and 11 bases lay in between. The length of the CDR3 is 15 residues. The DNA for the CDR3 is TGTGCCAGCAGCTTACGGGCCCTCCACACAGATACGCAGTATTTT. Protein product: CASSLRALHTDTQYF.

The chain is built from TRBV2 and TRBJ1-4, with D possibly being TRBD1 (5 bases). Germline CDR1 SNHLY, CDR2 FYNNEI. V was shortened by 7 bases and J by 0 bases, with 18 bases between the two germline ends. The CDR3 has 17 residues. CDR3 DNA: TGTGCCAGCATCCCAAGGCAGGGATTGGCAACTAATGAAAAACTGTTTTTT. Translated, it gives CASIPRQGLATNEKLFF.

This clonotype was detected many times. In DNA form, the CDR3 reads TGCGCCAGCAGCTTGGATCCGGACAGGGATCCCGGGGAGCTGTTTTTT. Translation: CASSLDPDRDPGELFF. The chain is built from TRBV5-1 and TRBJ2-2, with 8 bases identical to TRBD1. The CDR3 runs to 16 residues. In germline, CDR1 is SGHRS, CDR2 YFSETQ. V trimming: 0 bases; J trimming: 6 bases; junction bases outside the gene matches: 7.

This chain joins TRBV2 and TRBJ1-4; D gene ambiguous. Germline V lookup: CDR1 SNHLY, CDR2 FYNNEI. V gave up 4 bases and J gave up 8 bases, with 14 bases separating them. This CDR3 is 14 amino acids long. The chain's CDR3 is CASSGMALGEKLFF. The CDR3 bases are TGTGCCAGCAGTGGTATGGCCCTGGGAGAAAAACTGTTTTTT. Combining the CDR3 with reference TRBV2 and TRBJ1-4 gives the whole variable domain EPEVTQTPSHQVTQMGQEVILRCVPISNHLYFYWYRQILGQKVEFLVSFYNNEISEKSEIFDDQFSVERPDGSNFTLKIRSTKLEDSAMYFCASSGMALGEKLFFGSGTQLSVL.

This clonotype was detected many times. The CDR3 DNA reads as TGTGCCAGCAGTGTTGCGGCAGGCTCCTATAATTCACCCCTCCACTTT. Translation: CASSVAAGSYNSPLHF. This chain uses TRBV6-1 with TRBJ1-6; D ambiguous. This CDR3 comprises 16 residues. Germline V gives CDR1 MNHNS, CDR2 SASEGT. Between the trimmed V and J ends, which lost 4 bases and 0 bases, there was a span of 10 bases.

This clonotype turned up a few times. V usage is TRBV6-5 and J usage is TRBJ2-7; 7 nucleotides agree with TRBD2. Germline V lookup: CDR1 MNHEY, CDR2 SVGAGI. The CDR3 length is 14 residues. Germline trimming cut 2 bases from V and 1 base from J; bases unmatched to any gene: 2. The DNA of the CDR3 is TGTGCCAGCAGTTACCGGCGGGGGTCCTACGAGCAGTACTTC. It yields the protein CASSYRRGSYEQYF.

This chain uses TRBV4-2 with TRBJ1-1; 8 bases are shared with TRBD1. From germline, CDR1 is LGHNA and CDR2 YNFKEQ. With V trimmed by 2 bases and J by 3 bases, 14 bases remained unmatched. The CDR3 sequence is 18 residues long. The CDR3 is CASSQPSTGAGGYTEAFF. For the CDR3, the DNA is TGTGCCAGCAGCCAACCCTCGACAGGGGCCGGGGGTTACACTGAAGCTTTCTTT.

The gene calls are TRBV7-8 and TRBJ1-2, with D unclear. CDR1 is SGHVS and CDR2 is FQNEAQ in the germline V gene. CDR3 length: 14 residues. Trimming pared 5 bases from V and 1 base from J, leaving 11 bases between. The CDR3 is CASSPALFNYGYTF. The DNA of the CDR3 is TGTGCCAGCAGCCCGGCTCTATTTAACTATGGCTACACCTTC.

This clonotype was seen repeatedly, ten times or more. The genes are TRBV7-2 and TRBJ2-7, with D perhaps being TRBD1 or TRBD2 (6 bases each). The CDR3 sequence is 14 residues long. The V gene lost 1 base and the J gene lost 4 bases, with 11 bases spanning the gap. Germline V gives CDR1 SGHTA, CDR2 FQGNSA. The CDR3 sequence is CASSLGTGRYEQYF. In DNA, the CDR3 is TGTGCCAGCAGCTTAGGTACAGGGAGGTACGAGCAGTACTTC.

CDR3 protein: CASRVQGLSEKLFF. CDR3 coding DNA: TGTGCCAGCAGGGTACAGGGGTTAAGTGAAAAACTGTTTTTT. The rearrangement links TRBV27 to TRBJ1-4; 7 nucleotides agree with TRBD1. V dropped 6 bases and J dropped 7; count of bases not matched to a gene: 8. In germline, CDR1 is MNHEY, CDR2 SMNVEV (reference sequence). CDR3 size: 14 residues.

The table lists this clonotype with many counts. The chain combines TRBV6-2 or TRBV6-3 with TRBJ2-2; D is unclear. Trimming left V 5 bases short and J 0 bases short, with 1 base between. The germline V gene encodes CDR1 MNHEY and CDR2 SVGEGT. The CDR3 runs to 12 residues. The CDR3 sequence: CASSANTGELFF. The CDR3 DNA follows: TGTGCCAGCAGTGCGAACACCGGGGAGCTGTTTTTT.

This clonotype has a count of ten or more. The V and J genes are TRBV20-1 and TRBJ2-7; D is possibly TRBD1 or TRBD2 (6 bases each). CDR1 is DFQATT and CDR2 is SNEGSKA in the germline V gene (reference sequence). This CDR3 is built from 11 residues. The V and J ends lost 6 bases and 5 bases respectively, with 11 bases between them. This chain's CDR3 is CSALRGDEQYF. For the CDR3, the DNA is TGCAGTGCGCTGAGGGGGGACGAGCAGTACTTC.

This clonotype came up many times. The chain employs TRBV29-1 and TRBJ2-7, with D perhaps given as TRBD1 or TRBD2 (5 bases each). The V gene's germline CDR1 is SQVTM and CDR2 ANQGSEA. The CDR3 is 13 amino acids. V lost 4 bases and J lost 0, with 10 bases in between. CDR3 amino acids: CSVGEGNSYEQYF. The CDR3 DNA reads TGCAGCGTTGGTGAGGGGAACTCCTACGAGCAGTACTTC.

This clonotype was detected ten times or more. The rearrangement joins TRBV4-2 to TRBJ2-2; D gene ambiguous. V was pared by 3 bases and J by 5 bases, with 4 bases between. CDR3 size: 12 residues. Germline V gene data show CDR1 as LGHNA and CDR2 as YNFKEQ. Here the CDR3 DNA reads TGTGCCAGCAGCCACCCTACCGGGGAGCTGTTTTTT. Its translation: CASSHPTGELFF.

There are many counts of this clonotype. This sequence joins TRBV29-1 and TRBJ1-1; 11 nucleotides match TRBD1. The trim removed 4 bases at V and 4 bases at J, leaving 2 bases unmatched. CDR1 is SQVTM and CDR2 is ANQGSEA in the germline V gene. The CDR3 has 13 residues. Here the CDR3 reads CSVGGTGGTEAFF. The CDR3, as DNA: TGCAGCGTTGGTGGGACAGGGGGCACTGAAGCTTTCTTT.

This clonotype was seen repeatedly, ten times or more. This chain links TRBV5-1 with TRBJ1-3; D is uncertain. There are 13 residues in the CDR3. Germline lookup yields CDR1 SGHRS and CDR2 YFSETQ. Trimming took 4 bases from V and 2 from J, leaving 7 bases between them. CDR3 coding DNA: TGCGCCAGCAGCGGGGATCCTGGAAACACCATATATTTT. Translation: CASSGDPGNTIYF.

This clonotype was seen only a few times. The genes are TRBV6-5 and TRBJ2-5; D is ambiguous. This CDR3 region has 13 residues. Germline V gene lookup returns CDR1 MNHEY and CDR2 SVGAGI. Trimming took off 0 bases at V and 1 base at J, with 3 bases between the two ends. CDR3 nucleotides: TGTGCCAGCAGTTACTCGGTCCAAGAGACCCAGTACTTC. It yields the protein CASSYSVQETQYF.

The table lists this clonotype with a few counts. The V gene is TRBV12-5, the J gene TRBJ2-6; no definite D call. The CDR3 covers 14 residues. The germline gives CDR1 LGHNT, CDR2 FRNRAP. V lost 4 bases and J lost 0, with 4 bases in between. CDR3 in DNA: TGTGCTAGTGGTTCCCCCTCTGGGGCCAACGTCCTGACTTTC. It codes for CASGSPSGANVLTF.

The chain couples TRBV7-9 to TRBJ2-7; the D gene could be TRBD1 or TRBD2 (6 bases each). Deletions cut 1 base from V and 2 bases from J, with 9 bases between. Germline V CDR1 and CDR2: SEHNR, FQNEAQ (reference sequence). The CDR3 totals 14 residues. The CDR3: CASSLEGGTYEQYF. CDR3 nucleotide sequence: TGTGCCAGCAGCTTAGAGGGGGGAACCTACGAGCAGTACTTC. Variable domain in full (rest from reference TRBV7-9 and TRBJ2-7): DTGVSQNPRHKITKRGQNVTFRCDPISEHNRLYWYRQTLGQGPEFLTYFQNEAQLEKSRLLSDRFSAERPKGSFSTLEIQRTEQGDSAMYLCASSLEGGTYEQYFGPGTRLTVT.

This sequence joins TRBV6-5 and TRBJ2-2, with TRBD2 matching over 9 bases. From germline, CDR1 is MNHEY and CDR2 SVGAGI. The CDR3 is 16 amino acids. Trimming removed 4 bases from V and 7 bases from J; junction bases left unmatched: 10. CDR3 nucleotide sequence: TGTGCCAGCAGTTCCACGGTTAGCGGGGGCATCGGGGAGCTGTTTTTT. Protein product: CASSSTVSGGIGELFF.

The rearrangement uses TRBV20-1 and TRBJ2-7, with a possible D match to TRBD2 (5 bases). CDR3 length: 11 residues. With 5 bases removed from V and 6 bases from J, the gap between germline ends came to 11 bases. The V gene's germline CDR1 is DFQATT and CDR2 SNEGSKA (reference sequence). CDR3 DNA: TGCAGTGCTGATTCGGGGTTCGAGCAGTACTTC. It translates to CSADSGFEQYF.

At least ten counts were recorded for this clonotype. The genes are TRBV11-3 and TRBJ2-2; D is unclear. The V end lost 1 base, the J end lost 6 bases, and 6 bases lay between the germline ends. This CDR3 region has 13 residues. The germline gives CDR1 SGHNT, CDR2 YENEEA. Here the CDR3 reads CASSLVMSGELFF. CDR3 nucleotide sequence: TGTGCCAGCAGCTTAGTTATGTCCGGGGAGCTGTTTTTT.